This T cell receptor beta chain comes out of a study of human T cells and chemical hapten exposure. About the study: It was small differences in pooled library volume that mainly caused per-sample TCR yields to vary.

Individual cDNA molecules (in the library) carried attached unique molecular identifiers. TCRdb independently ran MiXCR on the RACE reads; one entry per CDR3 protein. The table lists approximately 84,000 distinct CDR3 sequences, around 8.7% of them singletons. This clonotype was counted many times. Time point meaning: healthy volunteer bleed at 6 weeks. Someone pulled total RNA out of unfractionated whole blood. V was clipped by 0 bases and J by 4 bases, with 14 bases between them. This CDR3 region has 16 residues. Germline-derived CDR1 and CDR2 are SGHDT and YYEEEE. The source is a male donor in good health. Some clones in this sample may be carry-over from other donors' samples. The V call is TRBV5-6, the J call TRBJ2-1; D unresolved. Input material: whole blood. CDR3 nucleotides: TGTGCCAGCAGCTTGGACGAGCTCCCACGGTACAATGAGCAGTTCTTC. This codes for CASSLDELPRYNEQFF.